The entry that follows covers one T cell receptor (beta chain) sequence. Antigen: not known. The sample is drawn from a study of T cell repertoires in cytomegalovirus infection. For the study at large: It was the public TCR beta signatures that indicated both CMV infection and matching HLA type.

TCRdb re-derived calls from the reads in MiXCR, one entry per CDR3 protein. Of about 250,000 distinct CDR3 sequences in the sample, over 15% are singletons; the top ten hold around 47%. Study conclusions and caveats: The study identified carriers of CMV plus the relevant HLA from cumulative public TCR beta family frequency. CMV-specific HLA-C-restricted TCR beta clonotypes dominated the ex vivo response.

Sequenced input: CD8+ T cells from PBMCs. This receptor was taken from a human donor in good health (CMV status not recorded). Some clones in this sample may be carry-over from other donors' samples.

CDR3: CASSLWLAGVTDNEQFF. CDR3 sequence (DNA): TGTGCCAGCAGTTTATGGCTAGCGGGGGTTACCGACAATGAGCAGTTCTTC. This sequence joins TRBV27 and TRBJ2-1; 10 nucleotides line up with TRBD2. CDR1 is MNHEY and CDR2 is SMNVEV in the germline V gene (reference sequence). The J segment lost 5 bases and the V segment lost 1 base, leaving 8 bases of the junction unmatched. The CDR3 consists of 17 residues.